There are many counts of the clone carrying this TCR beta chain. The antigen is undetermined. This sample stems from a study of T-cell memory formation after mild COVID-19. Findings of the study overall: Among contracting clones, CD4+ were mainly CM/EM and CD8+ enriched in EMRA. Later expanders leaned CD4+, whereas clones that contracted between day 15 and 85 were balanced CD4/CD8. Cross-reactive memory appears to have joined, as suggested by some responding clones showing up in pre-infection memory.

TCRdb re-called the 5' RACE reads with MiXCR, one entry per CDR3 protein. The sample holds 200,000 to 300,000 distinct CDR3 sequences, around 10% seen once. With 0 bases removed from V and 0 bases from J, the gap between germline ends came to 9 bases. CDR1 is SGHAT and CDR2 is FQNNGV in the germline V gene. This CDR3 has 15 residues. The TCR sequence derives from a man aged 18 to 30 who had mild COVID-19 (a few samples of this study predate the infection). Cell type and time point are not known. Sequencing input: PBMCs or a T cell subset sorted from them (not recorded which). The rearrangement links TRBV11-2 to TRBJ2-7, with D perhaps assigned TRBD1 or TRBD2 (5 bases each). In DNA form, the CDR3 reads TGTGCCAGCAGCTTAGAGGGGGTAGTCTCCTACGAGCAGTACTTC. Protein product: CASSLEGVVSYEQYF.